What follows are 27 T cell receptor beta chains derived from one specimen sequenced in a study of cytomegalovirus exposure and HLA in healthy donors. The PCR employed 60 Vbeta primers together with 13 Jbeta primers. Here immunoSEQ multiplex PCR was the method, and the copy in TCRdb shows in-frame clones only, minus some. Among about 200,000 clones listed, about 80% were seen once. Material: PBMCs. The receptor source for this set is a woman aged 30 to 39 in good health and CMV-seropositive.

The V gene is TRBV19, the J gene TRBJ2-3, with 8 bases that match TRBD2. Germline lookup yields CDR1 LNHDA and CDR2 SQIVND (reference sequence). The junction had 14 bases not matched to a gene; V was cut back by 5 bases and J by 4 bases. This CDR3 contains 17 residues. The CDR3 coding sequence is TGTGCCAGTAGTCCCGATGTGTTTAGCGGGAAGGCAGATACGCAGTATTTT. Translation gives CASSPDVFSGKADTQYF.

The CDR3 region is CASSPPTWEGLDTDTQYF. As DNA, the CDR3 is TGTGCCAGCAGCCCTCCTACTTGGGAGGGGCTCGACACAGATACGCAGTATTTT. The V and J genes are TRBV5-4 and TRBJ2-3; TRBD2 matches 7 bases. CDR1 and CDR2 (germline): SGHNT, YYREEE (reference sequence). This CDR3 region has 18 residues. The junction had 16 bases not matched to a gene; V was cut back by 4 bases and J by 2 bases.

The gene calls are TRBV10-3 and TRBJ2-1; maybe TRBD1 (5 bases). Trimming pared 2 bases from V and 5 bases from J, leaving 19 bases between. CDR3 length equals 17 residues. Germline CDR1 and CDR2: ENHRY and SYGVKD. The CDR3 spells CAISEVAGKLSHNEQFF. CDR3 bases: TGTGCCATCAGTGAGGTAGCAGGGAAACTCAGTCACAATGAGCAGTTCTTC.

The CDR3 nucleotides read TGTGCCATTGGGGCAGAAGAGACCCAGTACTTC. Translation: CAIGAEETQYF. The chain recombines TRBV10-3 with TRBJ2-5, with D maybe TRBD1 (5 bases). V was cut by 9 bases and J by 3 bases, with 8 bases left in between. Germline CDR1 is ENHRY and CDR2 is SYGVKD. CDR3 length: 11 amino acids.

The rearrangement joins TRBV5-6 to TRBJ2-5; 8 nucleotides line up with TRBD2. Germline CDR1 reads SGHDT; CDR2 reads YYEEEE. With 2 bases clipped from V and 2 bases from J, the junction kept 5 bases outside the gene matches. The CDR3 covers 15 residues. The CDR3 protein is CASSFIAGRQETQYF. The CDR3 nucleotides read TGTGCCAGCAGCTTCATAGCGGGGCGACAAGAGACCCAGTACTTC.

The chain recombines TRBV27 with TRBJ1-2; TRBD1 is a possible D gene (5 bases). Trimming shortened V by 5 bases and J by 2 bases, and 12 bases separated the two germline ends. The CDR3 runs to 14 residues. CDR1 MNHEY and CDR2 SMNVEV come from the germline V gene (reference sequence). The CDR3 DNA sequence: TGTGCCAGCAGTCCTATGGACATAAACTATGGCTACACCTTC. Protein: CASSPMDINYGYTF.

V and J are TRBV6-5 and TRBJ1-3; the match to TRBD1 covers 8 bases. CDR1 and CDR2 from the germline V gene are MNHEY and SVGAGI. This CDR3 is built from 14 residues. The V and J ends lost 5 bases and 4 bases, in that order; junction bases with no gene match: 4. In DNA, the CDR3 is TGTGCCAGCAGTCAGACAGGGGCAGGAAACACCATATATTTT. This gives the protein CASSQTGAGNTIYF.

The V gene is TRBV2, the J gene TRBJ2-1; D might be TRBD2 (6 bases). V dropped 1 base and J dropped 9 bases, with 10 bases sitting between them. The CDR3 has 13 residues. Per the germline V gene, CDR1 is SNHLY and CDR2 is FYNNEI. CDR3: CASSEGLEVEQFF. The CDR3 coding sequence is TGTGCCAGCAGTGAAGGACTAGAAGTTGAGCAGTTCTTC.

There are a few counts of this clone. This rearrangement joins TRBV7-6 to TRBJ2-7; D not resolved. Germline V gene data show CDR1 as SGHVS and CDR2 as FNYEAQ. V was clipped by 2 bases and J by 0 bases, with 11 bases between them. This CDR3 is 15 amino acids long. CDR3 sequence reads: CASSLSPGISYEQYF. CDR3 nucleotides: TGTGCCAGCAGCTTATCGCCCGGTATCTCCTACGAGCAGTACTTC.

This sequence joins TRBV5-4 and TRBJ1-2; D ambiguous. Germline CDR1 reads SGHNT; CDR2 reads YYREEE (reference sequence). The CDR3 consists of 12 residues. The ends were cut back, 3 bases at V and 8 bases at J, with 11 bases in the middle. The CDR3 bases are TGTGCCAGCAGCTCCGGGATAGGAGGCTACACCTTC. It encodes CASSSGIGGYTF.

The V call is TRBV11-3, the J call TRBJ2-7; 10 bases line up with TRBD1. Unmatched junction bases numbered 9, after V lost 4 bases and J lost 6 bases. This CDR3 spans 15 amino acids. Germline CDR1 and CDR2: SGHNT and YENEEA. DNA of the CDR3: TGTGCCAGCAGCTCACGGACAGGGGGGTCTTCCGAGCAGTACTTC. Its protein product is CASSSRTGGSSEQYF.

The chain couples TRBV6-5 to TRBJ2-7, with 8 bases aligning to TRBD2. CDR1 and CDR2 (germline): MNHEY, SVGAGI. V shed 2 bases, J shed 7 bases, and the junction held 4 bases outside the gene matches. This CDR3 spans 13 amino acids. The CDR3 reads CASSYAGGEEQYF. The CDR3 nucleotides are TGTGCCAGCAGTTACGCGGGAGGAGAGGAGCAGTACTTC.

V and J are TRBV7-9 and TRBJ2-1; the D gene is possibly TRBD2 (5 bases). Trimming stripped 10 bases from V and 1 base from J, with 29 bases between. Per germline, CDR1 SEHNR and CDR2 FQNEAQ (reference sequence). The CDR3 consists of 19 residues. The CDR3 sequence: CATRASVGRRSASYNEQFF. CDR3 in DNA: TGTGCCACCCGAGCTTCAGTCGGAAGGAGGAGCGCTTCCTACAATGAGCAGTTCTTC.

This clone has more than one count but fewer than ten. The chain couples TRBV6-5 to TRBJ1-2; the match to TRBD1 covers 9 bases. Trimming took 4 bases from V and 6 from J; bases not matched to a gene: 9. Germline loops: CDR1 MNHEY, CDR2 SVGAGI. This CDR3 spans 15 amino acids. CDR3 coding DNA: TGTGCCAGCAGTTTAGGGACAGGGAGTGCACATGGCTACACCTTC. Protein: CASSLGTGSAHGYTF.

J is TRBJ2-1 and V is TRBV5-6; D perhaps matches TRBD2 (6 bases). CDR3 length: 16 amino acids. With 5 bases removed from V and 11 bases from J, the gap between germline ends came to 26 bases. Germline loops: CDR1 SGHDT, CDR2 YYEEEE. The CDR3 loop reads CASSWGSSGAAGKQFF. The CDR3 coding sequence is TGTGCCAGCAGTTGGGGCAGTTCCGGGGCTGCGGGGAAGCAGTTCTTC.

This chain joins TRBV10-3 and TRBJ2-3; 9 bases are shared with TRBD2. The CDR3 is 15 residues long. Germline CDR1 and CDR2: ENHRY and SYGVKD. J lost 5 bases, V lost 10 bases, and 13 bases had no gene match. The CDR3 coding sequence is TGTGCCACCCTCCCTCTGCGGGGGGGAGTAGATACGCAGTATTTT. This translates into CATLPLRGGVDTQYF.

The chain has TRBV4-1 and TRBJ2-1; 7 bases map to TRBD1. Germline trimming cut 5 bases from V and 4 bases from J; bases unmatched to any gene: 8. This CDR3 is 15 amino acids long. Looked up from germline, CDR1 is MGHRA and CDR2 is YSYEKL. CDR3 loop: CASSTVGTEYNEQFF. The CDR3, as DNA: TGCGCCAGCAGCACGGTGGGGACAGAGTACAATGAGCAGTTCTTC.

This clone has more than one count but fewer than ten. The rearrangement links TRBV7-2 to TRBJ2-3; 15 positions match TRBD2. Looked up from germline, CDR1 is SGHTA and CDR2 is FQGNSA. CDR3 size: 17 residues. Losses at the gene ends were 4 bases for V and 11 bases for J; bases not matched to a gene: 13. DNA of the CDR3: TGTGCCAGCAGCTCCCCCGGGACTAGCGGGAGGACAAATTGGCAGTATTTT. It codes for CASSSPGTSGRTNWQYF.

This clone was counted once. The V gene is TRBV29-1, the J gene TRBJ2-7; perhaps TRBD1 as D (6 bases). Trimming pared 7 bases from V and 2 bases from J, leaving 15 bases between. Per the germline V gene, CDR1 is SQVTM and CDR2 is ANQGSEA. CDR3 length equals 13 residues. The CDR3 coding sequence is TGCAGCGCCTTACGGGACACGGCCTACGAGCAGTACTTC. It specifies CSALRDTAYEQYF.

This clone appeared many times. The chain recombines TRBV6-5 with TRBJ2-7, with 8 bases identical to TRBD1. V was clipped by 6 bases and J by 7 bases; unmatched bases: 11. Germline CDR1 reads MNHEY; CDR2 reads SVGAGI. The CDR3 has 14 residues. This CDR3 reads CASRLGQGNLEQYF. DNA for the CDR3: TGTGCCAGCAGACTTGGACAGGGTAACTTGGAGCAGTACTTC.

This rearrangement joins TRBV5-6 to TRBJ1-5, with a weak D call TRBD1 (5 bases). Trimming left V 3 bases short and J 7 bases short, with 14 bases between. CDR3 length: 14 amino acids. Germline lookup yields CDR1 SGHDT and CDR2 YYEEEE. CDR3 loop: CASSSGPGRQPQHF. In DNA form, the CDR3 reads TGTGCCAGCAGCTCGGGGCCAGGGAGGCAGCCCCAGCATTTT.

This chain connects TRBV7-9 to TRBJ2-1; TRBD2 matches at 8 bases. Germline lookup yields CDR1 SEHNR and CDR2 FQNEAQ (reference sequence). This CDR3 is 15 amino acids long. J gave up 8 bases and V 3 bases, and 9 bases lay outside the gene matches. The CDR3 DNA reads TGTGCCAGCAGCTTCCCCCCGGGAGGGATCCATGAGCAGTTCTTC. It encodes CASSFPPGGIHEQFF.

This sequence joins TRBV2 and TRBJ1-2; tentatively, D is TRBD1 (6 bases). V shed 5 bases and J shed 7 bases, with 23 bases lying between them. CDR1 is SNHLY, CDR2 FYNNEI, per germline. CDR3 length: 16 amino acids. In nucleotides, the CDR3 is TGTGCCAGCAGTACCGTGCTCCTCGAGCGAGGGGGTGGCTACACCTTC. Amino acid sequence: CASSTVLLERGGGYTF.

This clone showed up just once. The J gene is TRBJ2-3, the V gene TRBV27, with 7 bases that match TRBD1. V dropped 4 bases and J dropped 2; count of bases not matched to a gene: 6. Per the germline V gene, CDR1 is MNHEY and CDR2 is SMNVEV (reference sequence). This CDR3 spans 15 amino acids. CDR3 region: CASSSQGVPTDTQYF. The CDR3 DNA follows: TGTGCCAGCAGTTCCCAGGGGGTTCCCACAGATACGCAGTATTTT.

The J gene is TRBJ1-2, the V gene TRBV9, with 7 bases fitting TRBD1. Germline V lookup: CDR1 SGDLS, CDR2 YYNGEE. V gave up 0 bases and J gave up 0 bases; unmatched junction bases: 5. This CDR3 comprises 16 residues. The CDR3 protein is CASSVAGGSPNYGYTF. The CDR3 DNA sequence: TGTGCCAGCAGCGTAGCAGGGGGATCCCCTAACTATGGCTACACCTTC. Full variable domain (missing parts from reference TRBV9 and TRBJ1-2): DSGVTQTPKHLITATGQRVTLRCSPRSGDLSVYWYQQSLDQGLQFLIQYYNGEERAKGNILERFSAQQFPDLHSELNLSSLELGDSALYFCASSVAGGSPNYGYTFGSGTRLTVV.

This clone was picked up a small number of times. The chain recombines TRBV10-3 with TRBJ1-2, with D hard to call. V shed 0 bases and J shed 5 bases, with 13 bases lying between them. This CDR3 contains 15 residues. Germline CDR1 ENHRY, CDR2 SYGVKD. The CDR3 coding sequence is TGTGCCATCAGTGAGTCCGGGTCGTCGGGGTATGGCTACACCTTC. Its translation: CAISESGSSGYGYTF.

This chain connects TRBV4-1 to TRBJ2-3, with TRBD2 matching over 11 bases. Germline values: CDR1 MGHRA, CDR2 YSYEKL. The CDR3 is made up of 17 amino acids. V gave up 1 base and J gave up 2 bases; unmatched junction bases: 5. CDR3 bases: TGCGCCAGCAGCCAAGGGGAACTAGCGGGGGCCACAGATACGCAGTATTTT. Protein sequence: CASSQGELAGATDTQYF.